This T cell receptor (beta chain) was sequenced for a study of CD8+CD57+ T cells in acquired aplastic anemia (dated 2018 in TCRdb). Notes on the research overall: A mean of about 3.2 ug of DNA, ranging from roughly 0.19 to 27.4 ug, was extracted from sorted CD4+ and CD8+ cells. CD8+CD57+ expansion was defined as frequency above the mean frequency observed in healthy subjects. Findings and caveats that apply to the study as a whole: No significant difference in CD8+ Simpson's diversity was found between patients and healthy controls (P=0.060). About 30 CD8+ CDR3 sequences were found in both patients and controls but appeared to be highly expressed in patients and within the immunodominant clones of the patients.

With regard to this clonotype: Which antigen it targets is not known. No base quality values were provided; no much bigger clone lies one nucleotide off.

Genomic DNA was used as template for profiling of TCR beta VDJ combinations and CDR3 sequences. An Illumina HiSeq 2000 was used for TCR repertoire sequencing. Concerning the study's data processing: Repertoire assessment relied on Simpson's diversity index, CDR3 size and DJ length profiles, and TRBV/TRBJ rearrangement plots. Whichever DNA sequence was most abundant in the deep sequencing data was defined as the immunodominant clone. CDR3 amino acid sequences were screened for sharing across subjects and compared with published repertoires and the VDJdb database. TCRdb ran its own pipeline on the public reads, namely fastp trimming at Q25 and MiXCR clone calling, and kept in-frame beta chains. When rows share a CDR3 protein, they turn into one entry using the most common DNA and genes. Clone size and V and J calls follow TCRdb, not the original study. The table for this sample lists 120,000 or so distinct CDR3 sequences; under 60% of them were counted only once. 25% to 35% of the sample is taken by the ten largest.

Patients chosen for sequencing had shown expansion of CD8+CD57+ cells by flow cytometry. Every patient had a diagnosis of severe acquired aplastic anemia based on International Study of Aplastic Anemia and Agranulocytosis and Camitta criteria. At the time blood was sampled, none of the patients had received any therapy. In the study, sorted CD4+ and CD8+ blood T cells from patients with severe aplastic anemia and from healthy subjects underwent deep sequencing of TCR repertoires. In the USA, patient enrollment took place under clinicaltrials.gov protocols 00001620, 01623167, 00001397, 00071045, 00081523 and 00961064. Ficoll-Paque density gradient centrifugation was used to isolate peripheral blood mononuclear cells. Before DNA was extracted, CD4+ and CD8+ T cells were sorted using either FACS or magnetic beads. Relative to germline, V is 4 bases shorter and J is 3 bases shorter, with 13 bases between their ends. The CDR3 measures 14 amino acids from cysteine to phenylalanine. Only CDR3 DNA is held: 42 bases, read in frame from base 1. The germline V gene supplies CDR1 SGHVS and CDR2 FNYEAQ.

Material: sorted CD4+, CD8+, or CD8+CD57+ T cells (not recorded which) from PBMCs. This chain joins TRBV7-6 to TRBJ2-7, with the D gene possibly TRBD1 or TRBD2, each one fitting 5 bases. This receptor was taken from a human donor with aplastic anemia. The nucleotide sequence is given as TGTGCCAGCAGCTATAGACTGGGGGACTACGAGCAGTACTTC. Its product reads: CASSYRLGDYEQYF. With all but the CDR3 taken from the reference TRBV7-6 and TRBJ2-7 genes, the full variable domain is: GAGVSQSPRYKVTKRGQDVALRCDPISGHVSLYWYRQALGQGPEFLTYFNYEAQQDKSGLPNDRFSAERPEGSISTLTIQRTEQRDSAMYRCASSYRLGDYEQYFGPGTRLTVT.